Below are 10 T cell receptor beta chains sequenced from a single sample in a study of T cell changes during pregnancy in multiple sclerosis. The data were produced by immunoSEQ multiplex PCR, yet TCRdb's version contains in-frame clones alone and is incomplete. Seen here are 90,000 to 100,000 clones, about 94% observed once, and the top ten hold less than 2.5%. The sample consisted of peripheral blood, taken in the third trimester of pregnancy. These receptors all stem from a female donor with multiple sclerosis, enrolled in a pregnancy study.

The CDR3 DNA reads as TGTGCCAGTAGTCCTCTGGGTGGGGGACTTTACTACGAGCAGTACTTC. This gives the protein CASSPLGGGLYYEQYF. The chain is built from TRBV19 and TRBJ2-7; maybe TRBD2 (6 bases). V lost 5 bases, J lost 3 bases, and 20 bases lay in between. This CDR3 contains 16 residues. In germline, CDR1 is LNHDA, CDR2 SQIVND (reference sequence).

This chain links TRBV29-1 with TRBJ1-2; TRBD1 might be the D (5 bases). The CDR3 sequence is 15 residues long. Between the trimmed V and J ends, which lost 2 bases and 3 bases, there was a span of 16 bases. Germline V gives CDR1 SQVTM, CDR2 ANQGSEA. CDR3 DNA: TGCAGCGTTGAACGGGCAGGGCGTTTCGACTATGGCTACACCTTC. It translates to CSVERAGRFDYGYTF.

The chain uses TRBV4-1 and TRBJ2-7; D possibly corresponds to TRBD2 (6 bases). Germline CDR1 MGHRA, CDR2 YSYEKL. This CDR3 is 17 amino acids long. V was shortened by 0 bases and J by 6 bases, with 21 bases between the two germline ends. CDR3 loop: CASSQDRGGTRAGEQYF. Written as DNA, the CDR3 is TGCGCCAGCAGCCAAGATCGTGGGGGGACCCGCGCCGGCGAGCAGTACTTC.

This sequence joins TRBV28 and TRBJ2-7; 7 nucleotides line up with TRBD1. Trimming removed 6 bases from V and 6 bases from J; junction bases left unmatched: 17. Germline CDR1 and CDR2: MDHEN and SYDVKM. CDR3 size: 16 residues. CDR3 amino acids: CASRPYRGQEALEQYF. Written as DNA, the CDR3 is TGTGCCAGCAGACCATACCGAGGACAGGAAGCCCTCGAGCAGTACTTC. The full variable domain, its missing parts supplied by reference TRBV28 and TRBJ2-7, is DVKVTQSSRYLVKRTGEKVFLECVQDMDHENMFWYRQDPGLGLRLIYFSYDVKMKEKGDIPEGYSVSREKKERFSLILESASTNQTSMYLCASRPYRGQEALEQYFGPGTRLTVT.

The CDR3 here is CASMGTGGVIGELFF. The DNA of the CDR3 is TGTGCCAGTATGGGGACAGGGGGCGTTATCGGGGAGCTGTTTTTT. The rearrangement uses TRBV19 and TRBJ2-2; 12 bases agree with TRBD1. V trimming: 7 bases; J trimming: 7 bases; junction bases outside the gene matches: 7. This CDR3 contains 15 residues. Germline values: CDR1 LNHDA, CDR2 SQIVND (reference sequence).

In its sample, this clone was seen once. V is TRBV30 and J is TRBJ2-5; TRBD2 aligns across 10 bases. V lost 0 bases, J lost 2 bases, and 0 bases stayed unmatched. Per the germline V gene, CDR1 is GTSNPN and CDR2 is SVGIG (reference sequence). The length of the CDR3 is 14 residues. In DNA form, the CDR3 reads TGTGCCTGGAGTGTACTAGCGGGACAAGAGACCCAGTACTTC. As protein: CAWSVLAGQETQYF.

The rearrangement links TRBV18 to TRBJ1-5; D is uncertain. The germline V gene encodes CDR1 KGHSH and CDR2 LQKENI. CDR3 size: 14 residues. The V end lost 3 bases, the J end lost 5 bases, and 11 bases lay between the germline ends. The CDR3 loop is CASSPAVIDQPQHF. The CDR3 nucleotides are TGTGCCAGCTCACCGGCGGTTATCGATCAGCCCCAGCATTTT.

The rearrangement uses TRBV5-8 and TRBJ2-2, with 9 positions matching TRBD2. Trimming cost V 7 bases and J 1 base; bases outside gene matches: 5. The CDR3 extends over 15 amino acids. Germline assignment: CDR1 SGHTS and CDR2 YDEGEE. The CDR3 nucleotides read TGTGCCAGCGGCCCTAGCGGGGTGAACACCGGGGAGCTGTTTTTT. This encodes CASGPSGVNTGELFF.

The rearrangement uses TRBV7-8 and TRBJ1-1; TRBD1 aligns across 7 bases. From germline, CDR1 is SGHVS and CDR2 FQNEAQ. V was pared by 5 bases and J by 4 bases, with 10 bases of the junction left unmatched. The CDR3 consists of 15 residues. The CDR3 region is CASSPRTGTRTEAFF. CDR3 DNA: TGTGCCAGCAGCCCCCGGACAGGAACGCGCACTGAAGCTTTCTTT.

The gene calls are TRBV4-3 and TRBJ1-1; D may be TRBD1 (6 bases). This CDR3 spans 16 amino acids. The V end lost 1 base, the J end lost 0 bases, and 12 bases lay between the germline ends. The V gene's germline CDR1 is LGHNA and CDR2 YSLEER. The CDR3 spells CASSQARTALNTEAFF. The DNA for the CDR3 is TGCGCCAGCAGCCAAGCCAGGACAGCTTTGAACACTGAAGCTTTCTTT.